This T cell receptor (beta chain) was sequenced in a study of early T cells in non-severe SARS-CoV-2 infection. V was shortened by 11 bases and J by 3 bases, with 13 bases between the two germline ends. Germline V gives CDR1 MNHNS, CDR2 SASEGT. The CDR3 contains 12 residues. In this sample, this clonotype turned up many times. Its antigen is unknown. Regarding the study as a whole: The study's VDJdb matching favored anti-spike CD8 responses and missed private and CD4 specificities.

Each single cDNA molecule received a unique molecular identifier. TCRdb redid the calling of the 5' RACE reads with MiXCR, one entry per CDR3 protein. The table has fewer than 80,000 distinct CDR3 sequences, approximately 4.6% seen once. This sequence was found in an adult who was a healthcare worker with PCR-confirmed SARS-CoV-2 infection or an uninfected control (not recorded which). The donor label of this sample is uncertain. The chain combines TRBV6-1 with TRBJ2-5; no firm D call. Sequenced here: whole blood, sampled at baseline. CDR3 sequence reads: CAHSGLEETQYF. CDR3 DNA sequence: TGTGCCCACTCTGGCTTGGAAGAGACCCAGTACTTC.